The present TCR beta chain was sequenced within a study of blood T cell repertoires in COVID-19. Overall study: Specimens from acute and convalescent COVID-19 originated in the United States, Italy and Spain.

The germline gives CDR1 MDHEN, CDR2 SYDVKM. The germline V and J ends were trimmed by 5 bases and 0 bases, with 10 bases remaining between them. CDR3 size: 14 residues. TCRdb's copy holds only in-frame clones and misses some; the assay was immunoSEQ multiplex PCR. The sample includes about 250,000 clones, 70% to 90% of them seen just once. The chain employs TRBV28 and TRBJ2-5, with D maybe TRBD2 (6 bases). The specimen sequenced was peripheral blood. This TCR derives from a young man with active or convalescent COVID-19. CDR3 DNA: TGTGCCAGCAGTACCAGGGACTACCAAGAGACCCAGTACTTC. This sequence encodes CASSTRDYQETQYF.